This T cell receptor (beta chain) was sequenced for a study of identifying expanded T cells in peripheral blood. This clone has just one count. Germline CDR1 reads GTSNPN; CDR2 reads SVGIG (reference sequence). This CDR3 contains 13 residues. Trimming took 0 bases from V and 5 from J, leaving 10 bases between them. Produced via immunoSEQ multiplex PCR; TCRdb's table is partial and in-frame only. In the table there are around 90,000 clones, around 88% of which are singletons. The sequenced material came from blood. This clonotype was sampled from a person aged 18 to 75 in good health. The chain links TRBV30 to TRBJ2-5; D gene uncertain. Here the CDR3 DNA reads TGTGCCTGGAGTGTATTAGGAATGGAGACCCAGTACTTC. Translation: CAWSVLGMETQYF.